Listed below are T cell receptor beta chains from one sample, sequenced in a study of T cell repertoires in cytomegalovirus infection. Each CDR3 protein is one row after TCRdb ran MiXCR on the reads. The table lists around 320,000 distinct CDR3 sequences, 8% to 10% of them singletons. The sequenced sample was PBMCs. These receptors were collected from a human donor in good health (CMV status not recorded). Some clones in this sample may be carry-over from other donors' samples. The CDR3 runs from the conserved cysteine through the conserved F or W. A D gene is named only where the DNA matches it firmly. Size values are once, few and many counts, or a class for expanded clones, and some rows have none.

size: .; D: .; J: TRBJ2-7; V: TRBV6-2/TRBV6-3; CDR3: CASSYSRDSFNEQYF; DNA: TGTGCCAGCAGTTACTCCAGGGATAGTTTCAACGAGCAGTACTTC
size: many; D: .; J: TRBJ2-7; V: TRBV7-8; CDR3: CASSLAPGAYEQYF; DNA: TGTGCCAGCAGCTTAGCTCCGGGAGCCTACGAGCAGTACTTC
size: .; D: TRBD1; J: TRBJ1-5; V: TRBV18; CDR3: CASSPLGRGQEQPQHF; DNA: TGTGCCAGCTCACCCCTCGGGAGGGGGCAGGAACAGCCCCAGCATTTT
size: many; D: .; J: TRBJ2-7; V: TRBV27; CDR3: CASSYTTGLSEQYF; DNA: TGTGCCAGCAGTTACACTACCGGGCTCAGCGAGCAGTACTTC
size: few; D: TRBD1; J: TRBJ2-5; V: TRBV15; CDR3: CATSRFRQGDWTQYF; DNA: TGTGCCACCAGCAGATTCCGACAGGGAGATTGGACCCAGTACTTC
size: many; D: .; J: TRBJ2-7; V: TRBV19; CDR3: CASTPDILSYEQYF; DNA: TGTGCCAGTACTCCCGACATCCTCTCCTACGAGCAGTACTTC
size: .; D: TRBD2; J: TRBJ2-3; V: TRBV12-3/TRBV12-4; CDR3: CASSLTFLAGGPAGDTQYF; DNA: TGTGCCAGCAGTTTGACTTTTCTAGCGGGGGGGCCCGCCGGAGATACGCAGTATTTT
size: few; D: TRBD2; J: TRBJ2-7; V: TRBV6-6; CDR3: CASRPGTGGSYEQYF; DNA: TGTGCCAGCAGACCCGGGACGGGAGGCTCCTACGAGCAGTACTTC
size: few; D: TRBD1; J: TRBJ1-5; V: TRBV15; CDR3: CATSRVYGQGAGSGNQPQHF; DNA: TGTGCCACCAGCAGAGTTTATGGACAGGGGGCGGGGAGCGGCAATCAGCCCCAGCATTTT
size: .; D: TRBD1; J: TRBJ1-1; V: TRBV20-1; CDR3: CSARDQGGGHTEAFF; DNA: TGCAGTGCTAGAGATCAGGGGGGGGGGCACACTGAAGCTTTCTTT
size: few; D: .; J: TRBJ1-5; V: TRBV20-1; CDR3: CSASGEGSNQPQHF; DNA: TGCAGTGCTAGCGGGGAGGGGAGCAATCAGCCCCAGCATTTT
size: few; D: .; J: TRBJ2-7; V: TRBV19; CDR3: CASSIVRSSGEQYF; DNA: TGTGCCAGTAGTATAGTACGGTCTTCGGGCGAGCAGTACTTC
size: many; D: TRBD2; J: TRBJ2-6; V: TRBV7-3; CDR3: CASSLNRGGRGANVLTF; DNA: TGTGCCAGCAGTCTTAACCGGGGGGGCCGTGGGGCCAACGTCCTGACTTTC
size: many; D: .; J: TRBJ2-1; V: TRBV12-3/TRBV12-4; CDR3: CASTPGGINNEQFF; DNA: TGTGCCAGCACCCCTGGGGGGATCAACAATGAGCAGTTCTTC
size: few; D: .; J: TRBJ1-2; V: TRBV27; CDR3: CASSLSTGLYGYTF; DNA: TGTGCCAGCAGCCTATCCACGGGTCTCTATGGCTACACCTTC
size: .; D: .; J: TRBJ1-1; V: TRBV7-2; CDR3: CASMDLMNTEAFF; DNA: TGTGCCAGCATGGACCTGATGAACACTGAAGCTTTCTTT
size: .; D: .; J: TRBJ2-6; V: TRBV11-3; CDR3: CASSLAVGVSGANVLTF; DNA: TGTGCCAGCAGCTTAGCGGTTGGAGTATCTGGGGCCAACGTCCTGACTTTC
size: many; D: .; J: TRBJ1-1; V: TRBV7-2; CDR3: CASSLRAYTEAFF; DNA: TGTGCCAGCAGCTTAAGGGCGTATACTGAAGCTTTCTTT
size: .; D: .; J: TRBJ1-2; V: TRBV7-9; CDR3: CASSRKSTGDYGYTF; DNA: TGTGCCAGCAGCCGAAAATCGACAGGCGACTATGGCTACACCTTC
size: .; D: .; J: TRBJ1-4; V: TRBV10-3; CDR3: CAISESGRAATNEKLFF; DNA: TGTGCCATCAGTGAGTCGGGCAGAGCGGCAACTAATGAAAAACTGTTTTTT
size: many; D: .; J: TRBJ1-5; V: TRBV10-3; CDR3: CAISESAADDQPQHF; DNA: TGTGCCATCAGTGAGTCGGCAGCTGATGATCAGCCCCAGCATTTT